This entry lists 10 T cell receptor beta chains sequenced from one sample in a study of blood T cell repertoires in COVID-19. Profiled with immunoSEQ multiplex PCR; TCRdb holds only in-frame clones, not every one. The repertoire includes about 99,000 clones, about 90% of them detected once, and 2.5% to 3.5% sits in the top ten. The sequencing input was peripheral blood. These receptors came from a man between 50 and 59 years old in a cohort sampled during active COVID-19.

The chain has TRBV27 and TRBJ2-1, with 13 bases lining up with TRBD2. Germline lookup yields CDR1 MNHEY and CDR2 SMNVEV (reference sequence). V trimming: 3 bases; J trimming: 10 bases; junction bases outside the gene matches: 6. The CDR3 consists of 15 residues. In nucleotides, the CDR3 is TGTGCCAGCAGTTTTAGAACTAGCGGGGGGGTAGAGCAGTTCTTC. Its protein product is CASSFRTSGGVEQFF.

CDR3 nucleotide sequence: TGTGCCAGCAGCTTAGCGGGGGGTGGTGCCAACCACTACGAGCAGTACTTC. Protein sequence: CASSLAGGGANHYEQYF. This sequence joins TRBV7-2 and TRBJ2-7, with D maybe TRBD2 (6 bases). This CDR3 region has 17 residues. Germline assignment: CDR1 SGHTA and CDR2 FQGNSA. V was shortened by 0 bases and J by 3 bases, with 18 bases between the two germline ends.

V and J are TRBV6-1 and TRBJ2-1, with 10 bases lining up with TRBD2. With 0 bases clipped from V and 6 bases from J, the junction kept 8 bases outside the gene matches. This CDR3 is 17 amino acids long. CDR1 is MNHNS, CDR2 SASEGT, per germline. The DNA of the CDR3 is TGTGCCAGCAGTGAAGCGGTTGCTAGCGGGGGTCGCAATGAGCAGTTCTTC. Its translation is CASSEAVASGGRNEQFF.

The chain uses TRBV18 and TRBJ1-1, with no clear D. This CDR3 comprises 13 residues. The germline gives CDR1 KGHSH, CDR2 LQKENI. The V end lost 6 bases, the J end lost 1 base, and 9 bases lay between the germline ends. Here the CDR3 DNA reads TGTGCCAGCTCGACACACGGGAACACTGAAGCTTTCTTT. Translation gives CASSTHGNTEAFF. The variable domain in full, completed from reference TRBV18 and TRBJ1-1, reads NAGVMQNPRHLVRRRGQEARLRCSPMKGHSHVYWYRQLPEEGLKFMVYLQKENIIDESGMPKERFSAEFPKEGPSILRIQQVVRGDSAAYFCASSTHGNTEAFFGQGTRLTVV.

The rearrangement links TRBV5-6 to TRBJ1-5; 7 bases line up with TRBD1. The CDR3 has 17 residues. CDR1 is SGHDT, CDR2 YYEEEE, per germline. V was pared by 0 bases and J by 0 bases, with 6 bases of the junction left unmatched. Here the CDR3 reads CASSLGTGTYSNQPQHF. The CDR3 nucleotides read TGTGCCAGCAGCTTGGGGACAGGCACTTATAGCAATCAGCCCCAGCATTTT. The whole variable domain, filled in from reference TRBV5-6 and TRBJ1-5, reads DAGVTQSPTHLIKTRGQQVTLRCSPKSGHDTVSWYQQALGQGPQFIFQYYEEEERQRGNFPDRFSGHQFPNYSSELNVNALLLGDSALYLCASSLGTGTYSNQPQHFGDGTRLSIL.

CDR3 residues: CASSLERSSPNSGNTIYF. CDR3 bases: TGTGCCAGCAGCTTAGAAAGGAGTTCCCCCAACTCTGGAAACACCATATATTTT. The chain links TRBV7-6 to TRBJ1-3; no clear D gene. This CDR3 is built from 18 residues. CDR1 and CDR2 (germline): SGHVS, FNYEAQ. V was shortened by 1 base and J by 0 bases, with 16 bases between the two germline ends.

CDR3 loop: CASSLGAIRNEKLFF. CDR3 bases: TGTGCCAGCAGCTTAGGTGCGATCAGGAATGAAAAACTGTTTTTT. V is TRBV11-2 and J is TRBJ1-4, with D uncertain. V lost 1 base and J lost 5, with 11 bases in between. From germline, CDR1 is SGHAT and CDR2 FQNNGV. This CDR3 has 15 residues. Filled out from reference TRBV11-2 and TRBJ1-4, the complete variable domain reads EAGVAQSPRYKIIEKRQSVAFWCNPISGHATLYWYQQILGQGPKLLIQFQNNGVVDDSQLPKDRFSAERLKGVDSTLKIQPAKLEDSAVYLCASSLGAIRNEKLFFGSGTQLSVL.

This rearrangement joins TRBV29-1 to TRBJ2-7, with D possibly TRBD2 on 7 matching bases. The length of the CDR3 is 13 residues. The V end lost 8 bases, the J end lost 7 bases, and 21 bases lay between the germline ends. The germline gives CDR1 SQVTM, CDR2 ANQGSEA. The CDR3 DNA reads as TGCAGCCCCAACCGCCGGGGGCGGGGGGAGCAGTACTTC. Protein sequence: CSPNRRGRGEQYF.

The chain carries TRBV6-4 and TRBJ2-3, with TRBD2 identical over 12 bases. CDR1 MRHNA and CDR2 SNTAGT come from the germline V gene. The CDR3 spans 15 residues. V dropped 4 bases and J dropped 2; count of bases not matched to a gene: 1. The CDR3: CASSASGGATDTQYF. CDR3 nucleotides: TGTGCCAGCAGTGCTAGCGGGGGGGCCACAGATACGCAGTATTTT.

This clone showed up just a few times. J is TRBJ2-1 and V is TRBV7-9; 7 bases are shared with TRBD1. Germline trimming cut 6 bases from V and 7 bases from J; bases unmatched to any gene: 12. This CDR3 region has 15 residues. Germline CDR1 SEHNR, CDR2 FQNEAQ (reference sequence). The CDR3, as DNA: TGTGCCAGCAGGCCACAGGGGCCGCGTCCGAATGAGCAGTTCTTC. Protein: CASRPQGPRPNEQFF.